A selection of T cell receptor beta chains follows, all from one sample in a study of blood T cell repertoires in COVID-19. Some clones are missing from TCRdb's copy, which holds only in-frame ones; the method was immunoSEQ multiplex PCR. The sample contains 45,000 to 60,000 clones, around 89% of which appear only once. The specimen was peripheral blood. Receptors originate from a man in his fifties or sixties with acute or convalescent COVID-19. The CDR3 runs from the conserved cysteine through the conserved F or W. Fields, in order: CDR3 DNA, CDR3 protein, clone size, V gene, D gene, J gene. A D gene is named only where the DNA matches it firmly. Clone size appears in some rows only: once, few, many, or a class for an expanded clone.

CDR3 DNA: TGTGCCAGTAGTCGAACCCCTTCGGACAGGGGAGGTCAGCCCCAGCATTTT
CDR3 protein: CASSRTPSDRGGQPQHF
clone size: -
V gene: TRBV19
D gene: TRBD1
J gene: TRBJ1-5

CDR3 DNA: TGTGCCAGCAGACGAACCGGGGGAGACTACTACGAGCAGTACTTC
CDR3 protein: CASRRTGGDYYEQYF
clone size: -
V gene: TRBV5-4
D gene: -
J gene: TRBJ2-7

CDR3 DNA: TGTGCCAGTGTGGACAGGGCGAACACTGAAGCTTTCTTT
CDR3 protein: CASVDRANTEAFF
clone size: -
V gene: TRBV19
D gene: TRBD1
J gene: TRBJ1-1

CDR3 DNA: TGTGCCAGCAGCCCCCGGACAGAGATATATGGCTACACCTTC
CDR3 protein: CASSPRTEIYGYTF
clone size: -
V gene: TRBV3-1/TRBV3-2
D gene: -
J gene: TRBJ1-2

CDR3 DNA: TGTGCCAGCAGTGAGGAGTTCTATACGCAGTATTTT
CDR3 protein: CASSEEFYTQYF
clone size: -
V gene: TRBV6-6
D gene: -
J gene: TRBJ2-3

CDR3 DNA: TGTGCCAGCAGCCAATCATGGGCCTCTGGAAACACCATATATTTT
CDR3 protein: CASSQSWASGNTIYF
clone size: -
V gene: TRBV4-2
D gene: -
J gene: TRBJ1-3

CDR3 DNA: TGTGCCAGCAGCCCGCCAATTCGGACTAGCAGTCCTTTCACAGATACGCAGTATTTT
CDR3 protein: CASSPPIRTSSPFTDTQYF
clone size: -
V gene: TRBV3-1/TRBV3-2
D gene: TRBD2
J gene: TRBJ2-3

CDR3 DNA: TGTGCCAGCAGCCTGTGGCAGGGGGGATATGGCTACACCTTC
CDR3 protein: CASSLWQGGYGYTF
clone size: few
V gene: TRBV7-2
D gene: TRBD1
J gene: TRBJ1-2

CDR3 DNA: TGTGCCAGCAGTGAGGAAGGGAGGTCAGATACGCAGTATTTT
CDR3 protein: CASSEEGRSDTQYF
clone size: -
V gene: TRBV25-1
D gene: -
J gene: TRBJ2-3

CDR3 DNA: TGTGCCAGCAGCCAAGACTGGGGGACACCAAAGGCCGGGGAGCTGTTTTTT
CDR3 protein: CASSQDWGTPKAGELFF
clone size: -
V gene: TRBV4-2
D gene: -
J gene: TRBJ2-2

CDR3 DNA: TGTGCCAGTAGTCTACCCCTGCGGACAGGGGTTCTAGGGGAATATGGCTACACCTTC
CDR3 protein: CASSLPLRTGVLGEYGYTF
clone size: -
V gene: TRBV19
D gene: TRBD1
J gene: TRBJ1-2

CDR3 DNA: TGTGCCAGCAGAACGACAGGGGGCAACACCGGGGAGCTGTTTTTT
CDR3 protein: CASRTTGGNTGELFF
clone size: -
V gene: TRBV6-6
D gene: TRBD1
J gene: TRBJ2-2

CDR3 DNA: TGTGCCAGCAGTCCCCGGACAGGGGGTTCCAATCAGCCCCAGCATTTT
CDR3 protein: CASSPRTGGSNQPQHF
clone size: -
V gene: TRBV25-1
D gene: TRBD1
J gene: TRBJ1-5

CDR3 DNA: TGTGCCAGCAGCCACGGGGGGCAGAACTATGGCTACACCTTC
CDR3 protein: CASSHGGQNYGYTF
clone size: -
V gene: TRBV7-8
D gene: -
J gene: TRBJ1-2

CDR3 DNA: TGTGCCAGTACCAACAGTTACACCGGGGAGCTGTTTTTT
CDR3 protein: CASTNSYTGELFF
clone size: -
V gene: TRBV19
D gene: -
J gene: TRBJ2-2

CDR3 DNA: TGTGCCAGCAGCTTAAACCCGGGCCAGGGTAACACTGAAGCTTTCTTT
CDR3 protein: CASSLNPGQGNTEAFF
clone size: -
V gene: TRBV7-3
D gene: -
J gene: TRBJ1-1

CDR3 DNA: TGTGCCAGAAGCATCGGGACAGGGCCGGTTCGAACCTACGAGCAGTACTTC
CDR3 protein: CARSIGTGPVRTYEQYF
clone size: -
V gene: TRBV5-3
D gene: TRBD1
J gene: TRBJ2-7

CDR3 DNA: TGTGCCAGCAGTTTATCGCGGCTAGTCCTGGATACGCAGTATTTT
CDR3 protein: CASSLSRLVLDTQYF
clone size: -
V gene: TRBV27
D gene: -
J gene: TRBJ2-3

CDR3 DNA: TGTGCCAGCAGTTATGAGTGGGGAAACACCATATATTTT
CDR3 protein: CASSYEWGNTIYF
clone size: -
V gene: TRBV6-5
D gene: -
J gene: TRBJ1-3

CDR3 DNA: TGTGCCGGGCGACAGGGGAGCACAGATACGCAGTATTTT
CDR3 protein: CAGRQGSTDTQYF
clone size: -
V gene: TRBV6-6
D gene: TRBD1
J gene: TRBJ2-3

CDR3 DNA: TGTGCCAGCAGCCGCGCGGGCGGGGGGACTAGCTCCTACAATGAGCAGTTCTTC
CDR3 protein: CASSRAGGGTSSYNEQFF
clone size: -
V gene: TRBV3-1/TRBV3-2
D gene: TRBD2
J gene: TRBJ2-1

CDR3 DNA: TGTGCCAGCCGCGAGGGACAGATTCAGTTCTTC
CDR3 protein: CASREGQIQFF
clone size: -
V gene: TRBV19
D gene: TRBD1
J gene: TRBJ2-1

CDR3 DNA: TGTGCCTGGATCCCCGGATCAGGGTGGAACACCGGGGAGCTGTTTTTT
CDR3 protein: CAWIPGSGWNTGELFF
clone size: -
V gene: TRBV30
D gene: -
J gene: TRBJ2-2

CDR3 DNA: TGTGCCAGTAGTTCAAGGACAGGGGGCAGGGTCGGGGAGCTGTTTTTT
CDR3 protein: CASSSRTGGRVGELFF
clone size: -
V gene: TRBV19
D gene: TRBD1
J gene: TRBJ2-2

CDR3 DNA: TGCGCCAGCAGCTTGGAAGGGGGCGCGGGTTGGGGCTACACCTTC
CDR3 protein: CASSLEGGAGWGYTF
clone size: -
V gene: TRBV5-1
D gene: TRBD1
J gene: TRBJ1-2

CDR3 DNA: TGCGCCAGCAGTGAGAGACAGGGGGAGTACACTGAAGCTTTCTTT
CDR3 protein: CASSERQGEYTEAFF
clone size: few
V gene: TRBV10-1
D gene: TRBD1
J gene: TRBJ1-1

CDR3 DNA: TGTGCCAGCAGCCACTTCGTGGGGCCCGGTGAGACCCAGTACTTC
CDR3 protein: CASSHFVGPGETQYF
clone size: -
V gene: TRBV3-1/TRBV3-2
D gene: -
J gene: TRBJ2-5

CDR3 DNA: TGTGCCAGCAGCGCCCGGACAAGTAACACCGGGGAGCTGTTTTTT
CDR3 protein: CASSARTSNTGELFF
clone size: -
V gene: TRBV11-3
D gene: -
J gene: TRBJ2-2

CDR3 DNA: TGTGCCAGCAGCTTAGACACCTACAATGAGCAGTTCTTC
CDR3 protein: CASSLDTYNEQFF
clone size: -
V gene: TRBV11-3
D gene: -
J gene: TRBJ2-1

CDR3 DNA: TGTGCCAGCTCACCACCGGAGGGGCAGGAGCAGTACTTC
CDR3 protein: CASSPPEGQEQYF
clone size: -
V gene: TRBV18
D gene: -
J gene: TRBJ2-7

CDR3 DNA: TGTGCCAGCAGCTCATCGGATACAGGGGAGCTGAACACTGAAGCTTTCTTT
CDR3 protein: CASSSSDTGELNTEAFF
clone size: once
V gene: TRBV7-9
D gene: TRBD1
J gene: TRBJ1-1

CDR3 DNA: TGTGCCAGCAGCTTATGGGGGCGGGACGAGCAGTACTTC
CDR3 protein: CASSLWGRDEQYF
clone size: -
V gene: TRBV5-4
D gene: -
J gene: TRBJ2-7

CDR3 DNA: TGTGCCAGTAGTATAGTCCCAGGGATAAACACTGAAGCTTTCTTT
CDR3 protein: CASSIVPGINTEAFF
clone size: -
V gene: TRBV19
D gene: -
J gene: TRBJ1-1

CDR3 DNA: TGCAGTGCTAGTATCGCGGGCTCCAATCAGCCCCAGCATTTT
CDR3 protein: CSASIAGSNQPQHF
clone size: -
V gene: TRBV20-1
D gene: -
J gene: TRBJ1-5

CDR3 DNA: TGTGCCAGCAGCCAAGCCCTAACAGGGTCTGGCTACACCTTC
CDR3 protein: CASSQALTGSGYTF
clone size: -
V gene: TRBV14
D gene: -
J gene: TRBJ1-2

CDR3 DNA: TGTGCCAGCAGTTCCGGGAACACCTACAATGAGCAGTTCTTC
CDR3 protein: CASSSGNTYNEQFF
clone size: -
V gene: TRBV7-9
D gene: -
J gene: TRBJ2-1

CDR3 DNA: TGTGCCAGCAGCCACCAGACAGGACCCACCGGGGAGCTGTTTTTT
CDR3 protein: CASSHQTGPTGELFF
clone size: -
V gene: TRBV13
D gene: -
J gene: TRBJ2-2

CDR3 DNA: TGTGCCAGCAGCTTTGGGAGGAACACTGAAGCTTTCTTT
CDR3 protein: CASSFGRNTEAFF
clone size: -
V gene: TRBV11-2
D gene: -
J gene: TRBJ1-1

CDR3 DNA: TGCAGCGTTGAAACAGCTGTAATGAACACTGAAGCTTTCTTT
CDR3 protein: CSVETAVMNTEAFF
clone size: -
V gene: TRBV29-1
D gene: -
J gene: TRBJ1-1

CDR3 DNA: TGTGCCAGCAGTGAAATAGGGGAGAACACTGAAGCTTTCTTT
CDR3 protein: CASSEIGENTEAFF
clone size: -
V gene: TRBV6-1
D gene: -
J gene: TRBJ1-1

CDR3 DNA: TGCGCCAGCAGCTTGACCGGGTGGGCCGGGGAGCTGTTTTTT
CDR3 protein: CASSLTGWAGELFF
clone size: -
V gene: TRBV5-1
D gene: -
J gene: TRBJ2-2

CDR3 DNA: TGTGCCAGCAGCGGCCACAGGGATACTGGCATGAACACTGAAGCTTTCTTT
CDR3 protein: CASSGHRDTGMNTEAFF
clone size: once
V gene: TRBV9
D gene: -
J gene: TRBJ1-1

CDR3 DNA: TGCGCCAGCAGCCCGCAGGGACAAGTGGGGAATGAGCAGTTCTTC
CDR3 protein: CASSPQGQVGNEQFF
clone size: -
V gene: TRBV5-1
D gene: -
J gene: TRBJ2-1

CDR3 DNA: TGTGCCAGCAGCCCTGCTCGAAGAGCGACAGGGTCATCTGGGGCCAACGTCCTGACTTTC
CDR3 protein: CASSPARRATGSSGANVLTF
clone size: -
V gene: TRBV3-1/TRBV3-2
D gene: TRBD1
J gene: TRBJ2-6

CDR3 DNA: TGTGCCTGGAGCAAACCGGGACAGGGATCCTACGAGCAGTACTTC
CDR3 protein: CAWSKPGQGSYEQYF
clone size: -
V gene: TRBV30
D gene: TRBD1
J gene: TRBJ2-7

CDR3 DNA: TGTGCCTGGAGCGGAGCTAGTTCCTATAATTCACCCCTCCACTTT
CDR3 protein: CAWSGASSYNSPLHF
clone size: -
V gene: TRBV30
D gene: -
J gene: TRBJ1-6

CDR3 DNA: TGTGCCAGCAGTGCTAAATCGGGACAGCACAATCAGCCCCAGCATTTT
CDR3 protein: CASSAKSGQHNQPQHF
clone size: -
V gene: TRBV6-1
D gene: TRBD1
J gene: TRBJ1-5

CDR3 DNA: TGCGCCAGCAGCTTGGGACGGGGAAGCACAGATACGCAGTATTTT
CDR3 protein: CASSLGRGSTDTQYF
clone size: -
V gene: TRBV5-1
D gene: -
J gene: TRBJ2-3

CDR3 DNA: TGCGCCAGCAGTGATAGGGCAGGGAATGGTGAAGCTTTCTTT
CDR3 protein: CASSDRAGNGEAFF
clone size: -
V gene: TRBV10-2
D gene: -
J gene: TRBJ1-1

CDR3 DNA: TGCAGCCTCAGGACCACAGGGCGCACTGAAGCTTTCTTT
CDR3 protein: CSLRTTGRTEAFF
clone size: -
V gene: TRBV29-1
D gene: -
J gene: TRBJ1-1

CDR3 DNA: TGTGCCAGCAGCCCAGACAGTCACACTGAAGCTTTCTTT
CDR3 protein: CASSPDSHTEAFF
clone size: -
V gene: TRBV5-5
D gene: -
J gene: TRBJ1-1

CDR3 DNA: TGTGCCAGCAGCCAGACAGGGTACACTGAAGCTTTCTTT
CDR3 protein: CASSQTGYTEAFF
clone size: -
V gene: TRBV27
D gene: TRBD1
J gene: TRBJ1-1

CDR3 DNA: TGTGCCACTTATGACAGTGCCTACGAGCAGTACTTC
CDR3 protein: CATYDSAYEQYF
clone size: -
V gene: TRBV19
D gene: -
J gene: TRBJ2-7

CDR3 DNA: TGTGCCAGCAGCTTGGATACACAGGGGAACTATGGCTACACCTTC
CDR3 protein: CASSLDTQGNYGYTF
clone size: -
V gene: TRBV7-9
D gene: TRBD1
J gene: TRBJ1-2

CDR3 DNA: TGTGCCAGCAGCGTTTTTGACGGGGACTACGAGCAGTACTTC
CDR3 protein: CASSVFDGDYEQYF
clone size: -
V gene: TRBV9
D gene: -
J gene: TRBJ2-7